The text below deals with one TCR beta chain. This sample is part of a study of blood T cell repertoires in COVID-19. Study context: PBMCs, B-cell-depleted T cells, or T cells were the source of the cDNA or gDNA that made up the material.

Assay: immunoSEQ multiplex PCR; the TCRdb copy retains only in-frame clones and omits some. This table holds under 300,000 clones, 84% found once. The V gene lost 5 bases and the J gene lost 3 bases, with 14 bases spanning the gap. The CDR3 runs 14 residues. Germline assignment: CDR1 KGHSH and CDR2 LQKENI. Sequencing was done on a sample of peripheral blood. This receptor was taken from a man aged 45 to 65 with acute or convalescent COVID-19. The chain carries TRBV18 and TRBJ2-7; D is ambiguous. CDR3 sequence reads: CASSLDSTLYEQYF. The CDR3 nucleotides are TGTGCCAGCTCATTAGACTCCACCCTCTACGAGCAGTACTTC.